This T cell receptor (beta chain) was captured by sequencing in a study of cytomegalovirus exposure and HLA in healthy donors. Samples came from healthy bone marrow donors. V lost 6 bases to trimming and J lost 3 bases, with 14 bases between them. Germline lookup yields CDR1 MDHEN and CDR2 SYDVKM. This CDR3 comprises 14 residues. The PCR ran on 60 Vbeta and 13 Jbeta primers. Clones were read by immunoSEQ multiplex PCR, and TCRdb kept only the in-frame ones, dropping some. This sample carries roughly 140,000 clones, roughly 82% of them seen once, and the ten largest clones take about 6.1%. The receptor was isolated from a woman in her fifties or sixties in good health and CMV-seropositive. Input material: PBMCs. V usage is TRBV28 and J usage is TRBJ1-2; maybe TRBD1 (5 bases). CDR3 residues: CASSEVQGDYGYTF. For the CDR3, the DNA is TGTGCCAGCAGCGAGGTCCAGGGTGACTATGGCTACACCTTC.